This T cell receptor beta chain came from a study of early T cells in non-severe SARS-CoV-2 infection. Study background: Sequenced material consisted of bulk RNA (from unsorted whole blood), and chains were unpaired. General study points: Anti-spike CD8 responses were favored in VDJdb matching, and private and CD4 specificities were missed.

Germline CDR1 and CDR2: LGHNT and FRNRAP. CDR3 size: 12 residues. V gave up 7 bases and J gave up 8 bases, with 13 bases separating them. Researchers attached unique molecular identifiers to individual cDNA molecules. TCRdb reprocessed the 5' RACE reads via MiXCR and lists one record per CDR3 protein. The sample contains around 30,000 distinct CDR3 sequences, under 6% of which appear only once. Of note for this clonotype: Its antigen remains unknown.

The chain has TRBV12-5 and TRBJ2-3, with a weak D call TRBD1 (6 bases). This clonotype was sampled from an adult who was a healthcare worker with PCR-confirmed SARS-CoV-2 infection or an uninfected control (not recorded which). Sample: whole blood. CDR3 DNA: TGTGCTAGTGCCTTGGGGGCGGGTACGCAGTATTTT. Its protein is CASALGAGTQYF.